This paragraph reports one TCR beta chain. Antigen specificity is unknown. This entry is derived from a study of response to subunit inactivated influenza vaccine. Study-level results: Authors suggested each seasonal influenza vaccination recruits few new T cells.

The V gene's germline CDR1 is SGHTA and CDR2 FQGNSA. V was clipped by 5 bases and J by 7 bases; unmatched bases: 13. The CDR3 extends over 16 amino acids. From the RT-PCR reads, TCRdb called clonotypes with MiXCR, one entry per CDR3 protein. The sample includes 750,000 to 850,000 distinct CDR3 sequences, about 18% seen only once; the top ten take approximately 11%. This specimen consisted of PBMCs from blood, obtained around 5 days after vaccination. The sequence was obtained from a man over 45 who received an inactivated influenza vaccine. The V gene is TRBV7-2, the J gene TRBJ2-5; TRBD2 matches 10 bases. The CDR3 DNA reads TGTGCCAGCAGCCCCGCGCGGCTAGCGGGGGTGGGGACCCAGTACTTC. This codes for CASSPARLAGVGTQYF.